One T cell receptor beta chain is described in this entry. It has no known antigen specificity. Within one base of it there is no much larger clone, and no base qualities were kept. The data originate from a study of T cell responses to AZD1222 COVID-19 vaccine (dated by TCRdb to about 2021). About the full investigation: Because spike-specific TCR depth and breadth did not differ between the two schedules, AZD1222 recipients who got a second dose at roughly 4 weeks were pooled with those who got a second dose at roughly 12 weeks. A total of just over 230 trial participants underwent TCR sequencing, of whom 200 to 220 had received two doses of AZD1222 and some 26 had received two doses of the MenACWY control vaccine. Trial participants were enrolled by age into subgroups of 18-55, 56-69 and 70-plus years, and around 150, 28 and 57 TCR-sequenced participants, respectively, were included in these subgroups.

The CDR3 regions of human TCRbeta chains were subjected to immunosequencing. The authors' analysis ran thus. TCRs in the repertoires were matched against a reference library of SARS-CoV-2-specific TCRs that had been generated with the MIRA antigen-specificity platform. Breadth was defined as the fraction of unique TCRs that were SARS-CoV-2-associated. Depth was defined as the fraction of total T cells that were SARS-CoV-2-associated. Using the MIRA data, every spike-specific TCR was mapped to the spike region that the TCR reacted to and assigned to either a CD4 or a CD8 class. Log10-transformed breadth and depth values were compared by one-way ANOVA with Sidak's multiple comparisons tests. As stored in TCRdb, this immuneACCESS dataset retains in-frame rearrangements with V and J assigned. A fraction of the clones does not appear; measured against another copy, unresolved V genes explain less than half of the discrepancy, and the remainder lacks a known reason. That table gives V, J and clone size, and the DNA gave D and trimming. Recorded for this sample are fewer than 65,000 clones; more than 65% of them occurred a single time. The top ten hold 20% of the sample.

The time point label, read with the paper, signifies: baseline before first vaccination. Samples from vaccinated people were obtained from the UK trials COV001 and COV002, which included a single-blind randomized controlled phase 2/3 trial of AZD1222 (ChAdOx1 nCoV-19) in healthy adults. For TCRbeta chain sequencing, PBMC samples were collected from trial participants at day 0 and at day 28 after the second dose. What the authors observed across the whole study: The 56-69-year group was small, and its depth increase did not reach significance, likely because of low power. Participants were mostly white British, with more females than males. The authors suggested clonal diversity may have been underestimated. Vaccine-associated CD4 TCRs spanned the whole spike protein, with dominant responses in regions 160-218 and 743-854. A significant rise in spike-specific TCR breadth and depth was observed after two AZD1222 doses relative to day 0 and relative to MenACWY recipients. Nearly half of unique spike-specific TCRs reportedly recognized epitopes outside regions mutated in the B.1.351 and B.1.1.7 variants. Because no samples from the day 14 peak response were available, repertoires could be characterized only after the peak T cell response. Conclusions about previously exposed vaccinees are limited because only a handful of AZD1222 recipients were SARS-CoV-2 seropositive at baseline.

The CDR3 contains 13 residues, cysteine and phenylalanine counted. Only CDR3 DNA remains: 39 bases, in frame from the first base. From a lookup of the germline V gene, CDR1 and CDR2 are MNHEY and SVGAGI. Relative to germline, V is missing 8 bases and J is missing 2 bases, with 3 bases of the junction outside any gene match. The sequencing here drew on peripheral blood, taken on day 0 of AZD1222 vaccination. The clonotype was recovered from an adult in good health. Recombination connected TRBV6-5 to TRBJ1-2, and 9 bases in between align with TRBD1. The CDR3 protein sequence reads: CASSGTGNYGYTF. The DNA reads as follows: TGTGCCAGCTCCGGGACAGGGAACTATGGCTACACCTTC.